Below, one TCR beta chain is given with its context. The data stem from a study of radiotherapy plus CTLA-4 blockade in lung cancer. Study context: Objective responses were observed in around a sixth of patients, and disease control was achieved by approximately 30%.

Germline CDR1 reads SGHTA; CDR2 reads FQGNSA. Trimming took 0 bases from V and 1 from J, leaving 8 bases between them. CDR3 length equals 15 residues. With ipilimumab providing CTLA-4 blockade, focal radiation was administered to patients who had chemo-refractory metastatic non-small-cell lung cancer. Profiling relied on immunoSEQ multiplex PCR, and the TCRdb table lists in-frame clones only, not all of them. The repertoire includes under 55,000 clones, 70% to 85% of them detected once, and roughly 2.9% sits in the top ten. Material: peripheral blood, obtained from a patient treated with radiotherapy plus ipilimumab. The chain recombines TRBV7-2 with TRBJ2-3; the D is unclear. This TCR was recovered from a human donor with non-small cell lung cancer who had a partial response to radiotherapy plus ipilimumab. CDR3 loop: CASSLAPPGTDTQYF. In DNA, the CDR3 is TGTGCCAGCAGCTTAGCACCCCCGGGCACAGATACGCAGTATTTT.